The next 30 T cell receptor beta chains were all read from a single sample in a study of shared clonotypes between healthy human individuals. TCRdb's copy holds only in-frame clones and misses some; the assay was immunoSEQ multiplex PCR. Of some 500,000 clones in the sample, around 95% were seen once. Material for sequencing was naive CD4+ T cells sorted from blood. Subset denoted: CD45RA+ positively selected. These receptor sequences come from a woman aged 25 to 39 in good health.

This clone was seen just once. The rearrangement links TRBV5-8 to TRBJ2-3; 8 nucleotides line up with TRBD1. CDR3 size: 16 residues. Per the germline V gene, CDR1 is SGHTS and CDR2 is YDEGEE. V lost 0 bases to trimming and J lost 5 bases; unmatched junction nucleotides: 8. CDR3 sequence (DNA): TGTGCCAGCAGCTTGGATTTGCAGGGGGCTCAAGATACGCAGTATTTT. Its protein is CASSLDLQGAQDTQYF.

J is TRBJ1-2 and V is TRBV10-2; D remains ambiguous. Per germline, CDR1 WSHSY and CDR2 SAAADI. The CDR3 consists of 14 residues. V dropped 3 bases and J dropped 5 bases, with 13 bases sitting between them. The CDR3 DNA reads TGCGCCAGCAGTGAAGATTCTTATGGATATGGCTACACCTTC. Protein: CASSEDSYGYGYTF.

The chain couples TRBV27 to TRBJ2-3; 10 bases fit TRBD2. Germline V gene lookup returns CDR1 MNHEY and CDR2 SMNVEV (reference sequence). Trimming at V came to 8 bases and at J to 2 bases, leaving 7 bases not matched to a gene. This CDR3 spans 15 amino acids. Here the CDR3 reads CASRALAGATDTQYF. The CDR3, as DNA: TGTGCCAGCCGGGCGCTAGCGGGAGCCACAGATACGCAGTATTTT.

V gene TRBV25-1 combines with J gene TRBJ1-4; D gene ambiguous. Germline CDR1 MGHDK, CDR2 SYGVNS. The CDR3 extends over 17 amino acids. V was trimmed by 2 bases and J by 3 bases, leaving 16 bases between them. The CDR3 sequence: CASSEELGFGSNEKLFF. In DNA, the CDR3 is TGTGCCAGCAGTGAAGAACTCGGTTTCGGCTCTAATGAAAAACTGTTTTTT.

The chain joins TRBV4-2 to TRBJ2-7; D not certain. CDR3 size: 16 residues. CDR1 and CDR2 (germline): LGHNA, YNFKEQ. The ends were cut back, 0 bases at V and 0 bases at J, with 12 bases in the middle. CDR3 residues: CASSQDLTRVSYEQYF. The DNA of the CDR3 is TGTGCCAGCAGCCAAGATCTCACCCGGGTCTCCTACGAGCAGTACTTC.

The chain joins TRBV19 to TRBJ2-3; 8 bases are a match to TRBD1. Losses at the gene ends were 5 bases for V and 4 bases for J; bases not matched to a gene: 26. CDR3 size: 21 residues. Looked up from germline, CDR1 is LNHDA and CDR2 is SQIVND (reference sequence). The CDR3 sequence: CASSAPMGQGAPGMRSDTQYF. For the CDR3, the DNA is TGTGCCAGTAGTGCACCCATGGGCCAGGGGGCCCCCGGCATGCGGTCAGATACGCAGTATTTT.

The CDR3 bases are TGTGCCTGGAGTTCCCCCCGGGCTAACTATGGCTACACCTTC. As protein: CAWSSPRANYGYTF. V gene TRBV30 combines with J gene TRBJ1-2; the D is unclear. CDR3 size: 14 residues. Germline CDR1 GTSNPN, CDR2 SVGIG (reference sequence). The germline V and J ends were trimmed by 2 bases and 0 bases, with 10 bases remaining between them. Based on the CDR3 plus reference TRBV30 and TRBJ1-2, the full variable domain is SQTIHQWPATLVQPVGSPLSLECTVEGTSNPNLYWYRQAAGRGLQLLFYSVGIGQISSEVPQNLSASRPQDRQFILSSKKLLLSDSGFYLCAWSSPRANYGYTFGSGTRLTVV.

This clone occurred once. The rearrangement joins TRBV30 to TRBJ2-1; 10 nucleotides line up with TRBD2. CDR1 GTSNPN and CDR2 SVGIG come from the germline V gene (reference sequence). V lost 6 bases, J lost 8 bases, and 13 bases stayed unmatched. The CDR3 is 15 residues long. The DNA for the CDR3 is TGTGCCTGCACTACTGGGGCTAGCGGGAGTTATGAGCAGTTCTTC. Residues: CACTTGASGSYEQFF.

V gene TRBV5-1 combines with J gene TRBJ2-2, with TRBD1 matching over 9 bases. The V segment lost 2 bases and the J segment 5 bases; nucleotides outside the gene matches: 10. Germline values: CDR1 SGHRS, CDR2 YFSETQ. The CDR3 runs 17 residues. DNA for the CDR3: TGCGCCAGCAGCTTTTCCCAAACAGGGGGCAAAACCGGGGAGCTGTTTTTT. This translates into CASSFSQTGGKTGELFF.

V gene TRBV7-2 combines with J gene TRBJ2-7, with D unclear. There are 15 residues in the CDR3. V was cut by 4 bases and J by 5 bases, with 18 bases left in between. Germline V CDR1 and CDR2: SGHTA, FQGNSA. In DNA, the CDR3 is TGTGCCAGCAGCTCACAACCGTCTTGGGCCCACGAGCAGTACTTC. Residues: CASSSQPSWAHEQYF.

This chain links TRBV28 with TRBJ2-7; a weak D match, TRBD1 (5 bases). The CDR3 contains 14 residues. Per germline, CDR1 MDHEN and CDR2 SYDVKM. Trimming stripped 7 bases from V and 0 bases from J, with 13 bases between. DNA of the CDR3: TGTGCCAGCACTTCTCCGGACACCTCCTACGAGCAGTACTTC. Translated: CASTSPDTSYEQYF. Drawing the rest from reference TRBV28 and TRBJ2-7, the complete variable domain is DVKVTQSSRYLVKRTGEKVFLECVQDMDHENMFWYRQDPGLGLRLIYFSYDVKMKEKGDIPEGYSVSREKKERFSLILESASTNQTSMYLCASTSPDTSYEQYFGPGTRLTVT.

J is TRBJ2-1 and V is TRBV13, with D unresolved. The CDR3 extends over 13 amino acids. Germline V gene sequence: CDR1 PRHDT, CDR2 FYEKMQ (reference sequence). V was clipped by 3 bases and J by 5 bases, with 8 bases between them. The DNA for the CDR3 is TGTGCCAGCAGCTTCCGACACAACAATGAGCAGTTCTTC. Amino acids: CASSFRHNNEQFF.

This clone appeared once. The chain joins TRBV29-1 to TRBJ2-7; 16 bases fit TRBD2. Germline V gives CDR1 SQVTM, CDR2 ANQGSEA. The junction had 10 bases not matched to a gene; V was cut back by 5 bases and J by 0 bases. The CDR3 loop spans 18 amino acids. This CDR3 reads CSVFGTSGRGLLSYEQYF. The CDR3, as DNA: TGCAGCGTTTTTGGGACTAGCGGGAGGGGCCTACTCTCCTACGAGCAGTACTTC.

This clone was detected once. The rearrangement links TRBV6-1 to TRBJ2-7, with unresolved D. The CDR3 consists of 13 residues. Germline-derived CDR1 and CDR2 are MNHNS and SASEGT. V lost 5 bases and J 3 bases, leaving 11 bases between the germline ends. CDR3 in DNA: TGTGCCAGCAGTAAAAATGGTATCTACGAGCAGTACTTC. Amino acid sequence: CASSKNGIYEQYF.

The chain uses TRBV10-3 and TRBJ2-7; 7 nucleotides align to TRBD2. Trimming at V came to 3 bases and at J to 3 bases, leaving 8 bases not matched to a gene. The CDR3 spans 15 residues. Per germline, CDR1 ENHRY and CDR2 SYGVKD. The CDR3 region has the DNA TGTGCCATCAGTGAAGGTCTAGCGGAATACTACGAGCAGTACTTC. Its protein product is CAISEGLAEYYEQYF.

This rearrangement joins TRBV28 to TRBJ2-7; 10 bases are shared with TRBD2. This CDR3 spans 15 amino acids. Germline assignment: CDR1 MDHEN and CDR2 SYDVKM. Trimming at V came to 2 bases and at J to 0 bases, leaving 1 base not matched to a gene. The CDR3 nucleotides are TGTGCCAGCAGTTTACCTAGCGGGAGCTCCTACGAGCAGTACTTC. This sequence encodes CASSLPSGSSYEQYF.

V and J are TRBV19 and TRBJ1-1; D unclear. This CDR3 has 14 residues. Between the trimmed V and J ends, which lost 3 bases and 5 bases, there was a span of 13 bases. Germline V gene sequence: CDR1 LNHDA, CDR2 SQIVND (reference sequence). The chain's CDR3 is CASSMGGIGTEAFF. The CDR3 bases are TGTGCCAGTAGTATGGGAGGGATTGGAACTGAAGCTTTCTTT.

This clone was counted between two and nine times. The CDR3: CASSGYDIRNEKLFF. The CDR3 bases are TGTGCCAGCAGCGGTTACGACATTAGGAATGAAAAACTGTTTTTT. The V gene is TRBV11-2, the J gene TRBJ1-4; D is undetermined. Germline CDR1 is SGHAT and CDR2 is FQNNGV. The CDR3 is 15 residues long. V was shortened by 5 bases and J by 5 bases, with 15 bases between the two germline ends.

CDR3 bases: TGTGCCAGCAGGGAGCGGGAGGGCCCTTACGAGCAGTACTTC. This codes for CASREREGPYEQYF. This chain connects TRBV6-6 to TRBJ2-7, with TRBD2 matching over 10 bases. Germline CDR1 MNHNY, CDR2 SVGAGI (reference sequence). Trimming removed 6 bases from V and 4 bases from J; junction bases left unmatched: 6. There are 14 residues in the CDR3.

V usage is TRBV30 and J usage is TRBJ1-4, with TRBD1 as a possible D gene (5 bases). CDR3 length: 14 amino acids. The germline gives CDR1 GTSNPN, CDR2 SVGIG (reference sequence). V lost 5 bases and J lost 4, with 14 bases in between. This chain's CDR3 is CAWQTARINEKLFF. CDR3 in DNA: TGTGCCTGGCAGACAGCAAGGATTAATGAAAAACTGTTTTTT. The complete variable domain, with remaining parts taken from reference TRBV30 and TRBJ1-4, reads SQTIHQWPATLVQPVGSPLSLECTVEGTSNPNLYWYRQAAGRGLQLLFYSVGIGQISSEVPQNLSASRPQDRQFILSSKKLLLSDSGFYLCAWQTARINEKLFFGSGTQLSVL.

The chain joins TRBV15 to TRBJ1-1; D uncertain. This CDR3 region has 12 residues. Looked up from germline, CDR1 is LNHNV and CDR2 is YYDKDF (reference sequence). Trimming stripped 3 bases from V and 1 base from J, with 3 bases between. The CDR3 nucleotides are TGTGCCACCAGCAGGTGGAACACTGAAGCTTTCTTT. Encoded protein: CATSRWNTEAFF.

As concerns this clone: One end of the junction is discordant with germline, which a read error may explain. The chain is built from TRBV28 and TRBJ2-1; 10 nucleotides align to TRBD1. Germline V gene data show CDR1 as MDHEN and CDR2 as SYDVKM. The CDR3 length is 13 residues. In DNA, the CDR3 is TGTGCCAGCAGTCAGATATGGACAGGGGGTTTAATCTTC. Protein: CASSQIWTGGLIF.

The chain employs TRBV5-1 and TRBJ2-7; 7 nucleotides match TRBD1. The ends lost 6 bases at V and 2 bases at J; junction bases unmatched: 2. Germline V gene lookup returns CDR1 SGHRS and CDR2 YFSETQ. The CDR3 covers 12 residues. CDR3 in amino acids: CASMGQTYEQYF. The CDR3 DNA reads as TGCGCCAGCATGGGACAGACCTACGAGCAGTACTTC. The variable domain in full, with the rest retrieved from reference TRBV5-1 and TRBJ2-7, is KAGVTQTPRYLIKTRGQQVTLSCSPISGHRSVSWYQQTPGQGLQFLFEYFSETQRNKGNFPGRFSGRQFSNSRSEMNVSTLELGDSALYLCASMGQTYEQYFGPGTRLTVT.

V gene TRBV27 combines with J gene TRBJ2-1; no clear D. This CDR3 is built from 13 residues. V was shortened by 2 bases and J by 8 bases, with 10 bases between the two germline ends. The germline gives CDR1 MNHEY, CDR2 SMNVEV (reference sequence). In DNA, the CDR3 is TGTGCCAGCAGTTTAGTAGTCAAGGATGAGCAGTTCTTC. It yields the protein CASSLVVKDEQFF.

V and J are TRBV25-1 and TRBJ2-4; D remains unclear. Germline CDR1 MGHDK, CDR2 SYGVNS. V was pared by 1 base and J by 8 bases, with 15 bases between. The CDR3 is made up of 15 amino acids. Here the CDR3 reads CASSELGPPHHIQYF. The CDR3 nucleotides are TGTGCCAGCAGTGAATTAGGGCCACCCCACCACATTCAGTACTTC. The variable domain in full, completed from reference TRBV25-1 and TRBJ2-4, reads EADIYQTPRYLVIGTGKKITLECSQTMGHDKMYWYQQDPGMELHLIHYSYGVNSTEKGDLSSESTVSRIRTEHFPLTLESARPSHTSQYLCASSELGPPHHIQYFGAGTRLSVL.

This sequence joins TRBV2 and TRBJ1-5; 7 positions agree with TRBD1. After removal of 6 bases from V and 2 bases from J, the junction contained 7 bases not matched to a gene. This CDR3 contains 15 residues. CDR1 is SNHLY and CDR2 is FYNNEI in the germline V gene. The CDR3 nucleotides read TGTGCCAGCAGCTTACAGGGGATCGGCAATCAGCCCCAGCATTTT. Its protein product is CASSLQGIGNQPQHF.

V and J are TRBV2 and TRBJ2-3; TRBD1 is a possible D gene (6 bases). The CDR3 contains 13 residues. Germline loops: CDR1 SNHLY, CDR2 FYNNEI. V lost 6 bases and J lost 6, with 13 bases in between. The CDR3 here is CASRPQGSDTQYF. The CDR3 region has the DNA TGTGCCAGCAGGCCGCAGGGGTCTGATACGCAGTATTTT. The entire variable domain, with the rest obtained from reference TRBV2 and TRBJ2-3, is as follows: EPEVTQTPSHQVTQMGQEVILRCVPISNHLYFYWYRQILGQKVEFLVSFYNNEISEKSEIFDDQFSVERPDGSNFTLKIRSTKLEDSAMYFCASRPQGSDTQYFGPGTRLTVL.

The J gene is TRBJ2-1, the V gene TRBV7-9; maybe TRBD2 (6 bases). V was cut by 6 bases and J by 8 bases, with 23 bases left in between. This CDR3 has 16 amino acids. The V gene's germline CDR1 is SEHNR and CDR2 FQNEAQ (reference sequence). Here the CDR3 reads CASSRRLDLWGDEQFF. The CDR3 DNA reads as TGTGCCAGCAGTCGGAGACTGGACCTTTGGGGGGATGAGCAGTTCTTC.

The V call is TRBV19, the J call TRBJ1-5, with 8 nucleotides matching TRBD1. V lost 3 bases and J lost 2; bases outside the gene matches: 3. Germline V CDR1 and CDR2: LNHDA, SQIVND (reference sequence). This CDR3 has 15 residues. The CDR3 sequence: CASSMSGQGNQPQHF. Written as DNA, the CDR3 is TGTGCCAGTAGTATGTCGGGACAGGGCAATCAGCCCCAGCATTTT.

In the case of this clone: Other DNA variants within this sample encode the same CDR3. This sequence joins TRBV5-1 and TRBJ1-2; D perhaps matches TRBD1 (5 bases). The germline V gene encodes CDR1 SGHRS and CDR2 YFSETQ. The CDR3 contains 14 residues. V gave up 7 bases and J gave up 3 bases, with 16 bases separating them. In DNA, the CDR3 is TGCGCCAGCTCCCTCGACGGGACGGACTATGGCTACACCTTC. Its translation: CASSLDGTDYGYTF.